These 6 T cell receptor beta chains originate from one sample sequenced in a study of long-term antiretroviral therapy in people with HIV. immunoSEQ v3.0 was run at survey level. Sequenced by immunoSEQ multiplex PCR; TCRdb stores in-frame clones only, minus some. The sample consists of some 20,000 clones, around 81% of them appearing once. The specimen was unsorted PBMCs, collected 2.9 years after starting antiretroviral therapy. These receptors were taken from a woman in her 30s with HIV.

This chain's CDR3 is CASSLEPGRETQYF. CDR3 sequence (DNA): TGCGCCAGCAGCTTGGAGCCAGGGCGAGAGACCCAGTACTTC. V usage is TRBV5-1 and J usage is TRBJ2-5, with D tentatively TRBD1 (5 bases). The V gene lost 0 bases and the J gene lost 4 bases, with 10 bases spanning the gap. The CDR3 totals 14 residues. Germline V lookup: CDR1 SGHRS, CDR2 YFSETQ.

V and J are TRBV2 and TRBJ1-1; tentatively, D is TRBD1 (5 bases). CDR1 and CDR2 (germline): SNHLY, FYNNEI. The length of the CDR3 is 16 residues. V dropped 1 base and J dropped 1 base, with 13 bases sitting between them. The chain's CDR3 is CASSEEGFGGNTEAFF. Written as DNA, the CDR3 is TGTGCCAGCAGTGAAGAAGGTTTTGGGGGGAACACTGAAGCTTTCTTT.

The gene calls are TRBV30 and TRBJ2-4; D is ambiguous. Germline CDR1 is GTSNPN and CDR2 is SVGIG (reference sequence). Trimming shortened V by 1 base and J by 1 base, and 8 bases separated the two germline ends. The CDR3 is 14 residues long. This CDR3 is CAWSGAFAKNIQYF. CDR3 nucleotide sequence: TGTGCCTGGAGTGGGGCCTTCGCCAAAAACATTCAGTACTTC.

This sequence joins TRBV9 and TRBJ1-1, with D uncertain. Per the germline V gene, CDR1 is SGDLS and CDR2 is YYNGEE. This CDR3 spans 13 amino acids. Trimming shortened V by 3 bases and J by 5 bases, and 11 bases separated the two germline ends. The CDR3 loop reads CASSATLLTEAFF. The CDR3 DNA reads as TGTGCCAGCAGCGCAACATTGTTGACTGAAGCTTTCTTT.

This chain links TRBV6-1 with TRBJ2-7, with TRBD1 matching 7 bases. Looked up from germline, CDR1 is MNHNS and CDR2 is SASEGT. The CDR3 is 13 residues long. The V gene end was trimmed by 7 bases and the J gene end by 3 bases; junction bases not matched to a gene: 6. The CDR3 reads CASTTAGGYEQYV. CDR3 sequence (DNA): TGTGCCAGCACGACAGCAGGGGGCTACGAGCAGTACGTC.

The genes are TRBV2 and TRBJ1-1; possible D gene TRBD1, 6 bases. This CDR3 has 15 amino acids. Germline values: CDR1 SNHLY, CDR2 FYNNEI. The V end was cut by 0 bases, the J end by 6 bases, with 14 bases between. The CDR3 DNA reads as TGTGCCAGCAGTGAAGCGGGACACCCGAATCCTGAAGCTTTCTTT. It encodes CASSEAGHPNPEAFF.